This record covers a single T cell receptor beta chain. This record belongs to a study of blood T cell repertoires in COVID-19. Participants, about 18 to 90 years old, spanned around 25 US areas. Participants were placed into cohorts based on the clinical history they reported. The germline V and J ends were trimmed by 5 bases and 7 bases, with 14 bases remaining between them. Germline assignment: CDR1 LNHDA and CDR2 SQIVND (reference sequence). This CDR3 has 13 amino acids. Produced via immunoSEQ multiplex PCR; TCRdb's table is partial and in-frame only. The data contain 270,000 or so clones, 75% to 95% of them singletons.

This TCR derives from a middle-aged man who had been exposed to COVID-19. This chain joins TRBV19 and TRBJ1-2; no clear D. Material for sequencing was PBMCs or T cells enriched from blood (not recorded which). CDR3 protein: CASSWQRSTGYTF. The DNA of the CDR3 is TGTGCCAGTAGTTGGCAGAGGTCTACTGGCTACACCTTC.